The present entry profiles one T cell receptor beta chain with its context. As yet, its antigen is unknown. As to treatment: oral pan-JAK inhibitor, 5-10 mg twice daily. This sample was taken from a study of CD8+ T cells in alopecia areata. Overall study results and limits: Researchers report lesional scalp, most notably alopecia totalis/universalis, outstripped normal scalp in clonality.

Sequencing used cDNA as its template, made by extracting RNA and reverse transcribing it. Profiling relied on immunoSEQ multiplex PCR, and the TCRdb table lists in-frame clones only, not all of them. The repertoire holds nearly 200,000 clones, with about 62% as singletons. Sequences were derived from CD4+ T cells sorted from blood, sampled at week 24, from a patient treated with tofacitinib. The origin of this receptor is a human donor with alopecia areata.

CDR3 sequence (DNA): TGTGCCAGCAGCTCGACAGGGGATCGGAGTGGCTACACCTTC. This translates into CASSSTGDRSGYTF. The J gene is TRBJ1-2, the V gene TRBV7-3; 8 bases fit TRBD1. Germline-derived CDR1 and CDR2 are SGHTA and FQGTGA. Losses at the gene ends were 4 bases for V and 7 bases for J; bases not matched to a gene: 8. This CDR3 is 14 amino acids long.